This entry describes one TCR beta chain. Generated by immunoSEQ multiplex PCR, the TCRdb table keeps only in-frame clones and is missing some. The sample carries approximately 1.5 million clones, about 98.5% recorded once. The data were taken from a study of shared clonotypes between healthy human individuals. The CDR3 is made up of 12 amino acids. This TCR derives from a man aged 25-40 years in good health. Sequencing input: naive CD4+ T cells sorted from blood. Subset specified: CD45RA+ positively selected. The genes are TRBV21-1 and TRBJ2-7. TRBV21-1 is listed as a pseudogene. The CDR3 here is CASSNPPFEQYF. CDR3 DNA: TGTGCCAGCAGCAATCCGCCCTTCGAGCAGTACTTC.